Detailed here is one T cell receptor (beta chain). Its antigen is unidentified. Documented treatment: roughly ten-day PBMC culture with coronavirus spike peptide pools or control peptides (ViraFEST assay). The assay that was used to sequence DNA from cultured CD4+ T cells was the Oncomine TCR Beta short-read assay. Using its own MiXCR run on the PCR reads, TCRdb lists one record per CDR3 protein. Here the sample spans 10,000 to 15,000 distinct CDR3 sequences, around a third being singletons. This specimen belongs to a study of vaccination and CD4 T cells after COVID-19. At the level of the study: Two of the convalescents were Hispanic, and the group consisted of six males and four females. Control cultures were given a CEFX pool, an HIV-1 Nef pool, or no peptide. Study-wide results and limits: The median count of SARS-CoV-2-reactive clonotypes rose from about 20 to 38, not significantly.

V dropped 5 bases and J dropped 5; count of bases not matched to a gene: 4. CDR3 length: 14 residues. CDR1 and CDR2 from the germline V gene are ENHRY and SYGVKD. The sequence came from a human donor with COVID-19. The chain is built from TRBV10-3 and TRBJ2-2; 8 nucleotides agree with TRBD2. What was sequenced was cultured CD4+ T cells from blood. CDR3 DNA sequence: TGTGCCATCAGTAGGACTAGCTCGACCGGGGAGCTGTTTTTT. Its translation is CAISRTSSTGELFF.